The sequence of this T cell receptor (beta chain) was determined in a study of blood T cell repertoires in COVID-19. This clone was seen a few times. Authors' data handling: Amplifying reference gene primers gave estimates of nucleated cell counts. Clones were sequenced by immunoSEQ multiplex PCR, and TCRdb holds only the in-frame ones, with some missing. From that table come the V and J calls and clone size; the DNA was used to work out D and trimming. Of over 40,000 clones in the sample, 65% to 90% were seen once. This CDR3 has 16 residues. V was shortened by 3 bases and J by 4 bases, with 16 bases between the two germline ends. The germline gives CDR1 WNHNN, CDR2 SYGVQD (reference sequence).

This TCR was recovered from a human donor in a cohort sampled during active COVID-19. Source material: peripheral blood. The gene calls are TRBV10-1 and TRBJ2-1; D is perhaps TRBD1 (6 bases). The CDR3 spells CASSEEGTYPYNEQFF. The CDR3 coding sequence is TGCGCCAGCAGTGAAGAGGGGACATATCCGTACAATGAGCAGTTCTTC.